The 17 T cell receptor beta chains presented below share a single source sample, sequenced in a study of tumor-infiltrating lymphocytes in primary liver carcinoma. Extraction also yielded germline DNA, while blood RNA was obtained from unsorted whole blood. TCR beta cDNA came from approximately 490 ng total RNA, primed with a constant-region primer. ARM-PCR was slightly modified, and three nested multiplex PCR rounds with it gave rise to the TCR beta libraries. In the first two PCR rounds, TRBV1-TRBV30 forward primers were paired with a C-beta reverse primer, and each round lasted approximately 9 cycles. TCRdb processed the multiplex PCR reads anew with MiXCR; each CDR3 protein has one entry. The sample includes around 170,000 distinct CDR3 sequences, 50% to 75% seen only once; the top ten take around 74%. The source material was peripheral blood. These receptors were collected from a man between 40 and 49 years old with primary liver carcinoma and hepatitis B virus infection.

In the case of this clonotype: The CDR3 does not close with the conserved phenylalanine or tryptophan, likely indicating a read error. The chain is built from TRBV14 and TRBJ2-2; TRBD1 is a possible D gene (6 bases). The ends were cut back, 2 bases at V and 4 bases at J, with 11 bases in the middle. CDR3 size: 15 residues. Germline V CDR1 and CDR2: SGHDN, FVKESK. CDR3 region: CASSQNTGSTGELFL. The CDR3 DNA follows: TGTGCCAGCAGCCAAAACACAGGGAGCACCGGGGAGCTGTTTCTT.

About this clonotype: One end of the junction does not line up with germline, which may come from a read error. The rearrangement joins TRBV6-1 to TRBJ2-2; 9 bases agree with TRBD2. CDR1 and CDR2 from the germline V gene are MNHNS and SASEGT. This CDR3 contains 14 residues. The CDR3 coding sequence is TGTGCCAGCACTAGCGGGGTGAACACCTGGGAGCTGTTTTTT. Protein product: CASTSGVNTWELFF.

Comment on this clonotype: A much larger clone differs from this one at a single base, so this may be a read error. The chain joins TRBV11-2 to TRBJ2-3; D might be TRBD2 (6 bases). Germline CDR1 and CDR2: SGHAT and FQNNGV. The CDR3 spans 17 residues. V lost 2 bases and J 4 bases, leaving 19 bases between the germline ends. CDR3: CASSLFRLEGGSDTQYF. The DNA for the CDR3 is TGTGCCAGCAGCTTATTTCGTCTAGAGGGAGGATCAGATACGCAGTATTTT.

The chain couples TRBV5-6 to TRBJ2-4; D unresolved. The V gene's germline CDR1 is SGHDT and CDR2 YYEEEE. The CDR3 length is 14 residues. Trimming removed 3 bases from V and 0 bases from J, with 7 bases in between. The CDR3 loop reads CASSSKGAKNIQYF. Written as DNA, the CDR3 is TGTGCCAGCAGCTCGAAAGGAGCCAAAAACATTCAGTACTTC.

Concerning this clonotype itself: A read error may be the cause here, since a much bigger clone is one base away. V usage is TRBV11-2 and J usage is TRBJ2-2, with 8 positions matching TRBD1. The CDR3 runs 14 residues. Germline CDR1 SGHAT, CDR2 FQNNGV. CDR3 region: CAGRPGTGTGELFF. CDR3 in DNA: TGTGCCGGCAGACCCGGGACAGGCACCGGGGAGCTGTTTTTT.

The genes are TRBV6-2 or TRBV6-3 and TRBJ1-2; no firm D call. The length of the CDR3 is 12 residues. The germline CDR1 and CDR2 sequences are MNHEY and SVGEGT. The V gene lost 6 bases and the J gene lost 6 bases, with 11 bases spanning the gap. The CDR3, as DNA: TGTGCCAGCAGATCGTCGGGTGATGGCTACACCTTC. Amino acid sequence: CASRSSGDGYTF.

This clonotype was counted many times. V usage is TRBV11-2 and J usage is TRBJ2-7; 10 positions match TRBD2. The ends lost 0 bases at V and 3 bases at J; junction bases unmatched: 8. The germline V gene encodes CDR1 SGHAT and CDR2 FQNNGV. The CDR3 extends over 17 amino acids. The CDR3 region is CASSLDWASGRIYEQYF. CDR3 DNA: TGTGCCAGCAGCTTAGATTGGGCTAGCGGGAGAATCTACGAGCAGTACTTC. Looking up the rest from reference TRBV11-2 and TRBJ2-7 gives the full variable domain: EAGVAQSPRYKIIEKRQSVAFWCNPISGHATLYWYQQILGQGPKLLIQFQNNGVVDDSQLPKDRFSAERLKGVDSTLKIQPAKLEDSAVYLCASSLDWASGRIYEQYFGPGTRLTVT.

This sequence joins TRBV6-6 and TRBJ2-7; 7 bases match TRBD1. The V segment lost 6 bases and the J segment 2 bases; nucleotides outside the gene matches: 10. This CDR3 contains 15 residues. CDR1 is MNHNY, CDR2 SVGAGI, per germline (reference sequence). CDR3 amino acids: CASSSFRQGPYEQYF. The CDR3 nucleotides read TGTGCCAGCAGCTCCTTTCGACAGGGCCCCTACGAGCAGTACTTC.

Details on this clonotype: A much larger clone is a single base away; this may be a read error. V gene TRBV29-1 combines with J gene TRBJ2-3; D unclear. The CDR3 totals 12 residues. The germline V gene has CDR1 SQVTM and CDR2 ANQGSEA. Trimming cost V 3 bases and J 3 bases, with 7 bases left between them. This CDR3 is CSVDDGTDTQYF. For the CDR3, the DNA is TGCAGCGTTGATGACGGGACAGATACGCAGTATTTT.

This chain connects TRBV11-2 to TRBJ2-3; weak D call: TRBD2 (6 bases). The CDR3 totals 15 residues. Germline V lookup: CDR1 SGHAT, CDR2 FQNNGV. The CDR3 nucleotides read TGTGTCGGCAGGTTAATGGGGGGAAGCGCAGATACGCAGTATTTT. Translation: CVGRLMGGSADTQYF.

The V call is TRBV11-2, the J call TRBJ2-3; D is unresolved. V lost 3 bases, J lost 13 bases, and 23 bases lay in between. The CDR3 has 15 residues. Germline CDR1 SGHAT, CDR2 FQNNGV. In nucleotides, the CDR3 is TGTGCCAGCAGCTTTTCAACAGTTAGCACAGATATGGAGTATTTT. Translated: CASSFSTVSTDMEYF.

The V gene is TRBV11-2, the J gene TRBJ2-1; 8 positions match TRBD2. V was clipped by 5 bases and J by 8 bases; unmatched bases: 11. The CDR3 is 15 amino acids. Germline V gives CDR1 SGHAT, CDR2 FQNNGV. The CDR3 nucleotides read TGTGCCAGCAGCCAAGGGACTAGTGCCTATGATGAGCAGTTCTTC. Residues: CASSQGTSAYDEQFF.

This chain links TRBV4-2 with TRBJ2-1; 11 bases map to TRBD2. The germline V gene encodes CDR1 LGHNA and CDR2 YNFKEQ. CDR3 length: 17 residues. Unmatched junction bases numbered 6, after V lost 5 bases and J lost 0 bases. The DNA of the CDR3 is TGTGCCAGCAGCAAAGGACTAGCGGGTAGCTCCTACAATGAGCAGTTCTTC. This encodes CASSKGLAGSSYNEQFF.

Points on this clonotype: A read error may be the cause here, since a much bigger clone is one base away. The chain recombines TRBV4-2 with TRBJ2-3, with D perhaps matching TRBD1 (6 bases). The CDR3 totals 16 residues. Germline CDR1 is LGHNA and CDR2 is YNFKEQ. CDR3: CACSQDKGQGSDTQYF. Written as DNA, the CDR3 is TGTGCCTGCAGCCAAGATAAGGGGCAGGGGTCAGATACGCAGTATTTT.

The chain joins TRBV7-8 to TRBJ2-7; possibly TRBD1 for D (6 bases). The V gene's germline CDR1 is SGHVS and CDR2 FQNEAQ. The CDR3 totals 17 residues. V was trimmed by 5 bases and J by 4 bases, leaving 24 bases between them. The CDR3 is CASSIRDIPLIPYEQYF. Written as DNA, the CDR3 is TGTGCCAGCAGCATCCGGGACATACCCCTTATACCTTACGAGCAGTACTTC.

On this clonotype: A junction end diverges from the germline sequence, so it may reflect a read error. The genes are TRBV2 and TRBJ1-1, with TRBD1 matching 7 bases. This CDR3 comprises 14 residues. Germline V gene sequence: CDR1 SNHLY, CDR2 FYNNEI. CDR3 in DNA: TGTGCCAGCAGTGAAGGAGGGGGCTTAACTGAAACTTTCTTT. As protein: CASSEGGGLTETFF.

As to this clonotype: At one end the junction does not follow the germline gene, possibly because of a read error. The chain recombines TRBV6-1 with TRBJ1-5; D is perhaps TRBD1 (6 bases). Per germline, CDR1 MNHNS and CDR2 SASEGT. This CDR3 is built from 14 residues. This CDR3 is CVSSEGGRAQPQHF. CDR3 sequence (DNA): TGTGTCAGCAGTGAAGGGGGGAGGGCTCAGCCCCAGCATTTT.